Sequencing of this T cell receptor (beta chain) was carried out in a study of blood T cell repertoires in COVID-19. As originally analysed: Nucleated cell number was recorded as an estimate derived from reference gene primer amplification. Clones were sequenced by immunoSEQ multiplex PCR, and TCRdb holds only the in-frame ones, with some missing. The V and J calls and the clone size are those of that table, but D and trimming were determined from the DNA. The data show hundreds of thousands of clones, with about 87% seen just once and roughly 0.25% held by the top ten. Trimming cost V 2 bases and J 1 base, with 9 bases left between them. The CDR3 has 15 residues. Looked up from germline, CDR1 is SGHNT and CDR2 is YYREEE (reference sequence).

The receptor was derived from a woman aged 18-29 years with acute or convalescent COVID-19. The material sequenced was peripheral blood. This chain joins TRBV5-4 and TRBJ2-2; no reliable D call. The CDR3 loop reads CASSFPAGNTGELFF. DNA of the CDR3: TGTGCCAGCAGCTTTCCCGCCGGGAACACCGGGGAGCTGTTTTTT.